The 23 T cell receptor beta chains below were found in one sample sequenced in a study of T-cell reconstitution after alpha-beta-depleted transplantation in children. The study, taken as a whole, reports: By one year post-transplant, T-cell counts and diversity largely arose from T cells that were newly produced.

No antigens are known for them. The TCRbeta library was prepared with unique molecular identifiers. MiXCR, applied by TCRdb to the PCR reads, yields one record per CDR3 protein. Here the sample spans some 300,000 distinct CDR3 sequences, about 7.3% being singletons. Sample: peripheral blood, taken 360 days after TCRalphabeta/CD19-depleted stem cell transplant. These receptors were taken from a female patient between 2 and 15 years old who had a stem cell transplant for Fanconi anemia, so the T cells may come from the graft donor.

This clonotype came up a few times. CDR3 bases: TGTGCCAGCAGCCAAGGGACAGTGTATAATGAAAAACTGTTTTTT. Translating it yields CASSQGTVYNEKLFF. This chain links TRBV14 with TRBJ1-4; a weak D match, TRBD1 (6 bases). The CDR3 has 15 residues. Germline loops: CDR1 SGHDN, CDR2 FVKESK. V lost 1 base and J 4 bases, leaving 10 bases between the germline ends.

The V call is TRBV30, the J call TRBJ2-4; TRBD1 agrees at 8 bases. The CDR3 contains 14 residues. The V segment lost 4 bases and the J segment 0 bases; nucleotides outside the gene matches: 2. Germline CDR1 GTSNPN, CDR2 SVGIG (reference sequence). The CDR3 region is CAWTQGVAKNIQYF. CDR3 in DNA: TGTGCCTGGACACAGGGGGTAGCCAAAAACATTCAGTACTTC.

This clonotype showed up many times. The chain carries TRBV5-1 and TRBJ2-1; TRBD1 agrees at 7 bases. The ends lost 1 base at V and 8 bases at J; junction bases unmatched: 12. Germline CDR1 SGHRS, CDR2 YFSETQ. The CDR3 runs to 16 residues. CDR3 protein: CASSLKSAGGKDEQFF. The CDR3 nucleotides read TGCGCCAGCAGCTTGAAGAGTGCAGGGGGTAAGGATGAGCAGTTCTTC.

This clonotype was detected many times. V usage is TRBV20-1 and J usage is TRBJ2-1, with TRBD2 matching 14 bases. The CDR3 length is 15 residues. Germline loops: CDR1 DFQATT, CDR2 SNEGSKA (reference sequence). Trimming at V came to 5 bases and at J to 5 bases, leaving 5 bases not matched to a gene. The CDR3 nucleotides read TGCAGTGCTGGGACTAGCGGGAGTTCCCACAATGAGCAGTTCTTC. Encoded protein: CSAGTSGSSHNEQFF.

This clonotype was found many times. The chain employs TRBV7-9 and TRBJ2-3; 11 nucleotides line up with TRBD2. Germline loops: CDR1 SEHNR, CDR2 FQNEAQ (reference sequence). This CDR3 contains 15 residues. The junction had 8 bases not matched to a gene; V was cut back by 8 bases and J by 4 bases. This chain's CDR3 is CASGIAGGPPDTQYF. The CDR3, as DNA: TGTGCCAGCGGGATAGCGGGGGGGCCGCCAGATACGCAGTATTTT.

The rearrangement uses TRBV3-1 and TRBJ1-6; possible D gene TRBD1, 5 bases. From germline, CDR1 is LGHDT and CDR2 YNNKEL (reference sequence). Trimming took 4 bases from V and 5 from J, leaving 9 bases between them. The CDR3 is 14 residues long. The DNA for the CDR3 is TGTGCCAGCAGCCGCTGGGACGATAATTCACCCCTCCACTTT. It yields the protein CASSRWDDNSPLHF.

This clonotype has more than one count but fewer than ten. The chain carries TRBV6-1 and TRBJ2-5; possibly TRBD1 for D (5 bases). CDR3 length equals 13 residues. Germline V lookup: CDR1 MNHNS, CDR2 SASEGT. V lost 6 bases and J lost 6, with 14 bases in between. The CDR3 coding sequence is TGTGCCAGCAGAAAGGGGTTAGGAAAGACCCAGTACTTC. This codes for CASRKGLGKTQYF.

This clonotype was seen a handful of times. V and J are TRBV24-1 and TRBJ2-3, with a tentative D call TRBD2 (7 bases). V was clipped by 5 bases and J by 2 bases, with 16 bases between them. The germline gives CDR1 KGHDR, CDR2 SFDVKD. The CDR3 contains 16 residues. In DNA, the CDR3 is TGTGCCACCAGTGGGGCGGGGGCCATTTTCACAGATACGCAGTATTTT. It specifies CATSGAGAIFTDTQYF.

This clonotype has at least ten counts. The chain uses TRBV3-1 and TRBJ2-1; 11 bases are a match to TRBD2. CDR1 is LGHDT, CDR2 YNNKEL, per germline (reference sequence). This CDR3 has 14 residues. V lost 3 bases, J lost 7 bases, and 2 bases stayed unmatched. CDR3 DNA sequence: TGTGCCAGCAGCCATCTAGCGGGAGGTAATGAGCAGTTCTTC. Translation gives CASSHLAGGNEQFF.

This clonotype was found many times. The V call is TRBV5-6, the J call TRBJ2-1; a possible D gene is TRBD1 (5 bases). V lost 1 base and J lost 5, with 10 bases in between. This CDR3 contains 14 residues. Germline CDR1 is SGHDT and CDR2 is YYEEEE. In DNA form, the CDR3 reads TGTGCCAGCAGCTTGTGGTGGGGCCACAATGAGCAGTTCTTC. This translates into CASSLWWGHNEQFF.

This clonotype was seen a handful of times. The rearrangement uses TRBV20-1 and TRBJ1-1; 10 nucleotides line up with TRBD1. The V gene end was trimmed by 6 bases and the J gene end by 4 bases; junction bases not matched to a gene: 11. The CDR3 length is 15 residues. Germline V gene sequence: CDR1 DFQATT, CDR2 SNEGSKA (reference sequence). The CDR3 region is CSATGTGDSGTEAFF. The CDR3 coding sequence is TGCAGTGCGACCGGGACAGGGGATTCGGGCACTGAAGCTTTCTTT.

The chain combines TRBV12-3 or TRBV12-4 with TRBJ2-7, with no clear D. Trimming cost V 9 bases and J 9 bases, with 21 bases left between them. This CDR3 contains 13 residues. The CDR3 sequence: CASSMRFPHGQYF. The CDR3 DNA is TGTGCCAGTAGTATGAGGTTCCCCCACGGGCAGTACTTC.

V usage is TRBV5-4 and J usage is TRBJ2-1; D is ambiguous. This CDR3 has 14 residues. Germline CDR1 reads SGHNT; CDR2 reads YYREEE (reference sequence). The ends were cut back, 4 bases at V and 5 bases at J, with 13 bases in the middle. This CDR3 is CASSQPGRNNEQFF. The DNA of the CDR3 is TGTGCCAGCAGCCAACCCGGACGGAACAATGAGCAGTTCTTC.

The CDR3 spells CASSHISGTSSSYNEQFF. In nucleotides, the CDR3 is TGTGCCAGCAGCCACATTTCCGGGACATCGAGCTCCTACAATGAGCAGTTCTTC. The V call is TRBV7-8, the J call TRBJ2-1; TRBD1 is a possible D gene (6 bases). The length of the CDR3 is 18 residues. With 5 bases removed from V and 0 bases from J, the gap between germline ends came to 20 bases. Germline V lookup: CDR1 SGHVS, CDR2 FQNEAQ.

The gene calls are TRBV12-3 or TRBV12-4 and TRBJ1-2, with TRBD1 identical over 8 bases. V was clipped by 8 bases and J by 4 bases; unmatched bases: 15. The CDR3 totals 16 residues. The CDR3 coding sequence is TGTGCCAGCCCCAATCCGGGACAGGATGTGAGCTATGGCTACACCTTC. As protein: CASPNPGQDVSYGYTF.

The chain has TRBV7-2 and TRBJ2-2; TRBD2 matches 7 bases. After removal of 6 bases from V and 3 bases from J, the junction contained 10 bases not matched to a gene. CDR3 length equals 16 residues. In germline, CDR1 is SGHTA, CDR2 FQGNSA. CDR3 coding DNA: TGTGCCAGCAGATTCCCAGGACTAGTCGACACCGGGGAGCTGTTTTTT. The encoded protein is CASRFPGLVDTGELFF.

This chain uses TRBV7-2 with TRBJ2-5; D is possibly TRBD2 (7 bases). Per germline, CDR1 SGHTA and CDR2 FQGNSA. CDR3 size: 16 residues. The germline V and J ends were trimmed by 2 bases and 7 bases, with 20 bases remaining between them. The CDR3 nucleotides are TGTGCCAGCAGCTTAAGGGGGGGACCGCAATTGACGACCCAGTACTTC. As protein: CASSLRGGPQLTTQYF.

Many counts were recorded for this clonotype. The chain joins TRBV11-2 to TRBJ2-7, with 9 bases fitting TRBD1. The germline V gene encodes CDR1 SGHAT and CDR2 FQNNGV. J gave up 4 bases and V 2 bases, and 6 bases lay outside the gene matches. The CDR3 spans 15 residues. CDR3 protein: CASSLRTGAGYEQYF. The DNA of the CDR3 is TGTGCCAGCAGCTTAAGGACAGGGGCCGGGTACGAGCAGTACTTC.

This clonotype was seen more than once but under ten times. The chain uses TRBV6-1 and TRBJ2-7; no reliable D call. Trimming left V 7 bases short and J 2 bases short, with 12 bases between. This CDR3 is built from 13 residues. Germline assignment: CDR1 MNHNS and CDR2 SASEGT. The DNA for the CDR3 is TGTGCCAGCAAAGGGTACCAACCCTACGAGCAGTACTTC. Protein: CASKGYQPYEQYF.

Ten or more counts support this clonotype. The chain has TRBV6-1 and TRBJ2-1; D gene ambiguous. Trimming stripped 6 bases from V and 6 bases from J, with 12 bases between. CDR3 size: 13 residues. Germline V gene lookup returns CDR1 MNHNS and CDR2 SASEGT. The CDR3: CASRVAYRNEQFF. The CDR3 DNA is TGTGCCAGCAGAGTAGCCTACCGCAATGAGCAGTTCTTC.

The J gene is TRBJ2-3, the V gene TRBV7-3; 10 nucleotides match TRBD2. The V segment lost 4 bases and the J segment 2 bases; nucleotides outside the gene matches: 3. There are 15 residues in the CDR3. Germline V CDR1 and CDR2: SGHTA, FQGTGA. The CDR3 sequence: CASSSTSGNTDTQYF. CDR3 in DNA: TGTGCCAGCAGCTCTACTAGCGGGAACACAGATACGCAGTATTTT.

This clonotype was counted a few times. The rearrangement links TRBV7-9 to TRBJ1-5; D is unresolved. Germline V gives CDR1 SEHNR, CDR2 FQNEAQ (reference sequence). The V gene lost 4 bases and the J gene lost 9 bases, with 19 bases spanning the gap. CDR3 size: 15 residues. CDR3 sequence reads: CASSSDGIPSLPQHF. In DNA form, the CDR3 reads TGTGCCAGCAGCTCCGACGGGATCCCTTCCCTGCCCCAGCATTTT.

This clonotype was observed a handful of times. The chain joins TRBV7-2 to TRBJ2-1; no firm D call. The CDR3 length is 13 residues. The V end lost 3 bases, the J end lost 10 bases, and 13 bases lay between the germline ends. The germline V gene has CDR1 SGHTA and CDR2 FQGNSA. The CDR3 loop is CASSFPGIGEQFF. The CDR3 DNA reads TGTGCCAGCAGCTTTCCGGGTATAGGAGAGCAGTTCTTC.